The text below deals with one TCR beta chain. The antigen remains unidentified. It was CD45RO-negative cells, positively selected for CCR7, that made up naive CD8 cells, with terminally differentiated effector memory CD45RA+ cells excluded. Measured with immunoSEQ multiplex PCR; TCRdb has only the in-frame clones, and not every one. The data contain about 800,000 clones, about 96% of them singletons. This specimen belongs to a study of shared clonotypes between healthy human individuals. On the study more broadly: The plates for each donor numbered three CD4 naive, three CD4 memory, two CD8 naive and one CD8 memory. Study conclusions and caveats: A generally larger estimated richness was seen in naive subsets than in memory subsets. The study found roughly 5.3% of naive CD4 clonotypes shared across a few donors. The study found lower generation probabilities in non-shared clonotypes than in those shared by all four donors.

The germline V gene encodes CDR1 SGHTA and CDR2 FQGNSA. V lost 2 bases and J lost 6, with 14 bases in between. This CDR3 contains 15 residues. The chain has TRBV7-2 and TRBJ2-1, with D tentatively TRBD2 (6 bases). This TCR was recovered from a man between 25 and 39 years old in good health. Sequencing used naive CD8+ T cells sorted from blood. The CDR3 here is CASSLPGERANEQFF. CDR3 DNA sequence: TGTGCCAGCAGCTTACCGGGAGAAAGGGCCAATGAGCAGTTCTTC.